What follows are 11 T cell receptor beta chains derived from one specimen sequenced in a study of graft-versus-host responses after intestinal transplantation. No antigen has been assigned to these receptors. Libraries were prepared by immunoSEQ multiplex PCR; TCRdb keeps only in-frame clonotypes and omits some of them. The sample contains roughly 75,000 clones, 91% of which appear only once. Sequences were derived from unstimulated CD4+ T cells sorted from spleen or lymph node cells, sampled before intestinal transplant. The receptors derive from a human donor who received an intestinal transplant.

V and J are TRBV29-1 and TRBJ2-3, with D possibly matching TRBD1 (6 bases). This CDR3 has 14 residues. V lost 6 bases and J 4 bases, leaving 17 bases between the germline ends. Germline V CDR1 and CDR2: SQVTM, ANQGSEA. CDR3 sequence (DNA): TGCAGCGTCGTCCCGGACAGAAACTCAGATACGCAGTATTTT. Protein sequence: CSVVPDRNSDTQYF.

The CDR3 loop is CASSEGPYEQYF. DNA for the CDR3: TGTGCCAGCAGCGAGGGCCCCTACGAGCAGTACTTC. V gene TRBV6-5 combines with J gene TRBJ2-7; D might be TRBD2 (5 bases). V lost 6 bases, J lost 2 bases, and 8 bases lay in between. This CDR3 is built from 12 residues. The germline V gene has CDR1 MNHEY and CDR2 SVGAGI.

This sequence joins TRBV19 and TRBJ2-1; 9 bases agree with TRBD2. With 3 bases clipped from V and 6 bases from J, the junction kept 9 bases outside the gene matches. The germline gives CDR1 LNHDA, CDR2 SQIVND (reference sequence). The CDR3 loop spans 16 amino acids. The CDR3 spells CASSMLGGGVGNEQFF. DNA of the CDR3: TGTGCCAGTAGTATGCTAGGCGGGGGGGTGGGCAATGAGCAGTTCTTC.

The chain has TRBV25-1 and TRBJ2-1, with no clear D. This CDR3 contains 11 residues. Germline V gene lookup returns CDR1 MGHDK and CDR2 SYGVNS. V was clipped by 4 bases and J by 12 bases, with 10 bases between them. The CDR3 DNA reads TGTGCCAGCAGTGTCGGTCGTGGGCAGTTCTTC. It translates to CASSVGRGQFF.

V and J are TRBV25-1 and TRBJ2-7; TRBD1 might be the D (5 bases). Trimming removed 4 bases at V and 2 bases at J, with 9 bases between. CDR1 and CDR2 (germline): MGHDK, SYGVNS. The CDR3 consists of 13 residues. In DNA form, the CDR3 reads TGTGCCAGCAGTGCCGGACATGCCTACGAGCAGTACTTC. Translation gives CASSAGHAYEQYF.

The DNA for the CDR3 is TGTGCCAGCAGCGGTAACTGGGCTACCGCCGAGCAGTACTTC. It encodes CASSGNWATAEQYF. The chain has TRBV7-9 and TRBJ2-7; D is ambiguous. Trimming removed 5 bases from V and 6 bases from J, with 17 bases in between. The germline gives CDR1 SEHNR, CDR2 FQNEAQ (reference sequence). The length of the CDR3 is 14 residues.

CDR3: CASRPGGFNQPQHF. In DNA, the CDR3 is TGTGCCAGCAGACCAGGGGGATTCAATCAGCCCCAGCATTTT. This sequence joins TRBV28 and TRBJ1-5; 7 positions match TRBD1. Germline lookup yields CDR1 MDHEN and CDR2 SYDVKM. Germline trimming cut 6 bases from V and 3 bases from J; bases unmatched to any gene: 5. CDR3 length: 14 residues.

The gene calls are TRBV30 and TRBJ1-2, with D uncertain. Trimming removed 4 bases at V and 8 bases at J, with 11 bases between. The V gene's germline CDR1 is GTSNPN and CDR2 SVGIG (reference sequence). The CDR3 is made up of 11 amino acids. The CDR3 DNA reads TGTGCCTGGACCGGGCGAGGGGGCTACACCTTC. It encodes CAWTGRGGYTF. Drawing the rest from reference TRBV30 and TRBJ1-2, the complete variable domain is SQTIHQWPATLVQPVGSPLSLECTVEGTSNPNLYWYRQAAGRGLQLLFYSVGIGQISSEVPQNLSASRPQDRQFILSSKKLLLSDSGFYLCAWTGRGGYTFGSGTRLTVV.

This clone has only one observation. The chain joins TRBV6-6 to TRBJ2-7; 11 bases fit TRBD1. Germline CDR1 and CDR2: MNHNY and SVGAGI (reference sequence). V trimming: 1 base; J trimming: 2 bases; junction bases outside the gene matches: 1. This CDR3 spans 15 amino acids. The CDR3 nucleotides are TGTGCCAGCAGTTACTTGGGACAGGGGGCCTACGAGCAGTACTTC. Its translation is CASSYLGQGAYEQYF.

This rearrangement joins TRBV7-9 to TRBJ1-1; D possibly corresponds to TRBD1 (5 bases). V shed 5 bases and J shed 6 bases, with 7 bases lying between them. The germline CDR1 and CDR2 sequences are SEHNR and FQNEAQ (reference sequence). The CDR3 totals 11 residues. In DNA form, the CDR3 reads TGTGCCAGCAGCCCAGGGTCTGAAGCTTTCTTT. Translating gives CASSPGSEAFF. The whole variable domain, filled in from reference TRBV7-9 and TRBJ1-1, reads DTGVSQNPRHKITKRGQNVTFRCDPISEHNRLYWYRQTLGQGPEFLTYFQNEAQLEKSRLLSDRFSAERPKGSFSTLEIQRTEQGDSAMYLCASSPGSEAFFGQGTRLTVV.

The J gene is TRBJ2-3, the V gene TRBV4-3; 9 nucleotides align to TRBD2. Germline lookup yields CDR1 LGHNA and CDR2 YSLEER. Trimming at V came to 0 bases and at J to 2 bases, leaving 6 bases not matched to a gene. The CDR3 contains 17 residues. Here the CDR3 DNA reads TGCGCCAGCAGCCAAGAAGGGCGGGGGGGGGCCACAGATACGCAGTATTTT. Translation gives CASSQEGRGGATDTQYF.